A selection of T cell receptor beta chains follows, all from one sample in a study of blood T cell repertoires in COVID-19. Sequencing was performed with immunoSEQ multiplex PCR; in TCRdb, only in-frame clones are kept and a portion is missing. The sample contains fewer than 90,000 clones, about 83% of which appear only once. Sequenced: peripheral blood. All receptors derive from an older man with COVID-19, enrolled during active disease. Both conserved end residues are part of each CDR3. Each record gives: CDR3 length, V gene, J gene, D gene, clone size, CDR3 protein, CDR3 DNA. A D gene is named only where the DNA matches it firmly. Size is omitted from some rows. Given values are once, few, many or a class for expanded clones.

cdr3_length: 19; v_call: TRBV27; j_call: TRBJ2-3; d_call: TRBD1; clone_size: few; cdr3_aa: CASSLLTRPGGHVRDTQYF; cdr3_nt: TGTGCCAGCAGTTTATTAACCCGCCCAGGGGGCCATGTTCGCGATACGCAGTATTTT
cdr3_length: 17; v_call: TRBV10-2; j_call: TRBJ1-3; d_call: TRBD1; clone_size: few; cdr3_aa: CASSESGTVTSGNTIYF; cdr3_nt: TGCGCCAGCAGTGAGTCAGGGACAGTCACCTCTGGAAACACCATATATTTT
cdr3_length: 15; v_call: TRBV9; j_call: TRBJ2-7; d_call: .; clone_size: .; cdr3_aa: CASSPGGGLKNEQYF; cdr3_nt: TGTGCCAGCAGCCCCGGCGGAGGGCTCAAGAACGAGCAGTACTTC
cdr3_length: 13; v_call: TRBV24-1; j_call: TRBJ2-5; d_call: .; clone_size: .; cdr3_aa: CATSAGAGGAQYF; cdr3_nt: TGTGCCACCAGTGCTGGGGCTGGCGGGGCCCAGTACTTC
cdr3_length: 14; v_call: TRBV7-8; j_call: TRBJ2-7; d_call: TRBD2; clone_size: many; cdr3_aa: CASSSKKAGDEQYF; cdr3_nt: TGTGCCAGCAGCTCTAAAAAAGCGGGAGACGAGCAGTACTTC
cdr3_length: 15; v_call: TRBV5-1; j_call: TRBJ2-5; d_call: TRBD2; clone_size: .; cdr3_aa: CASSLRGGDWETQYF; cdr3_nt: TGCGCCAGCAGCTTGCGGGGGGGCGATTGGGAGACCCAGTACTTC
cdr3_length: 12; v_call: TRBV10-3; j_call: TRBJ2-3; d_call: TRBD2; clone_size: .; cdr3_aa: CATLAGVNTQYF; cdr3_nt: TGTGCCACACTAGCGGGGGTAAATACGCAGTATTTT
cdr3_length: 15; v_call: TRBV28; j_call: TRBJ2-7; d_call: TRBD2; clone_size: .; cdr3_aa: CASSPPGLAGNEQYF; cdr3_nt: TGTGCCAGCAGTCCCCCGGGACTAGCGGGAAACGAGCAGTACTTC
cdr3_length: 12; v_call: TRBV28; j_call: TRBJ1-1; d_call: .; clone_size: .; cdr3_aa: CASSFSDREAFF; cdr3_nt: TGTGCCAGCAGTTTTAGTGACAGAGAAGCTTTCTTT
cdr3_length: 16; v_call: TRBV28; j_call: TRBJ2-1; d_call: .; clone_size: few; cdr3_aa: CASRGGVGLHPLWQFF; cdr3_nt: .
cdr3_length: 15; v_call: TRBV10-3; j_call: TRBJ1-2; d_call: TRBD1; clone_size: once; cdr3_aa: CAISAQTGGVDGYTF; cdr3_nt: TGTGCCATCAGCGCGCAGACAGGGGGCGTGGATGGCTACACCTTC
cdr3_length: 15; v_call: TRBV18; j_call: TRBJ1-2; d_call: .; clone_size: .; cdr3_aa: CASSPVQGARYGYTF; cdr3_nt: TGTGCCAGCTCACCAGTACAGGGAGCTCGCTATGGCTACACCTTC
cdr3_length: 14; v_call: TRBV7-2; j_call: TRBJ1-6; d_call: TRBD1; clone_size: .; cdr3_aa: CASSLGGGTSPLHF; cdr3_nt: TGTGCCAGCAGCTTAGGAGGGGGCACTTCACCCCTCCACTTT
cdr3_length: 14; v_call: TRBV7-9; j_call: TRBJ2-7; d_call: TRBD1; clone_size: .; cdr3_aa: CASSLNQGAVEQYF; cdr3_nt: TGTGCCAGCAGCTTAAATCAGGGGGCGGTCGAGCAGTACTTC
cdr3_length: 17; v_call: TRBV7-6; j_call: TRBJ2-2; d_call: TRBD2; clone_size: .; cdr3_aa: CASSLEVLSGRTGELFF; cdr3_nt: TGTGCCAGTAGCTTAGAAGTCCTTAGCGGGAGAACCGGGGAGCTGTTTTTT
cdr3_length: 17; v_call: TRBV20-1; j_call: TRBJ2-1; d_call: TRBD2; clone_size: .; cdr3_aa: CSASRTGLAGPYNEQFF; cdr3_nt: TGCAGTGCTAGTAGGACGGGACTAGCGGGGCCCTACAATGAGCAGTTCTTC
cdr3_length: 13; v_call: TRBV12-3/TRBV12-4; j_call: TRBJ2-5; d_call: .; clone_size: .; cdr3_aa: CASSLETAETQYF; cdr3_nt: TGTGCCAGCAGCCTCGAGACAGCAGAGACCCAGTACTTC
cdr3_length: 19; v_call: TRBV4-1; j_call: TRBJ2-7; d_call: TRBD2; clone_size: .; cdr3_aa: CASSQEWGTSGGGSYEQYF; cdr3_nt: TGCGCCAGCAGCCAAGAGTGGGGGACTAGCGGGGGAGGGTCCTACGAGCAGTACTTC
cdr3_length: 12; v_call: TRBV28; j_call: TRBJ1-4; d_call: .; clone_size: .; cdr3_aa: CASSLQGTELFF; cdr3_nt: TGTGCCAGCAGTCTACAGGGAACTGAACTGTTTTTT
cdr3_length: 16; v_call: TRBV18; j_call: TRBJ2-7; d_call: .; clone_size: .; cdr3_aa: CASSPDSGTSHYEQYF; cdr3_nt: TGTGCCAGCTCACCAGACTCCGGGACATCGCACTACGAGCAGTACTTC
cdr3_length: 14; v_call: TRBV5-4; j_call: TRBJ1-4; d_call: .; clone_size: once; cdr3_aa: CASSLLGQNEKLFF; cdr3_nt: TGTGCCAGCAGCCTTCTTGGACAGAATGAAAAACTGTTTTTT
cdr3_length: 14; v_call: TRBV15; j_call: TRBJ1-1; d_call: .; clone_size: .; cdr3_aa: CATSRWQGSTEAFF; cdr3_nt: TGTGCCACCAGCAGATGGCAGGGGAGTACTGAAGCTTTCTTT
cdr3_length: 15; v_call: TRBV18; j_call: TRBJ1-3; d_call: TRBD1; clone_size: few; cdr3_aa: CASSPGQGIRNTIYF; cdr3_nt: TGTGCCAGCTCACCGGGACAGGGTATACGAAACACCATATATTTT
cdr3_length: 13; v_call: TRBV29-1; j_call: TRBJ1-2; d_call: TRBD1; clone_size: .; cdr3_aa: CSVEWDSNYGYTF; cdr3_nt: TGCAGCGTTGAGTGGGACAGTAACTATGGCTACACCTTC
cdr3_length: 15; v_call: TRBV5-4; j_call: TRBJ1-2; d_call: .; clone_size: .; cdr3_aa: CASSLGVTGSYGYTF; cdr3_nt: TGTGCCAGCAGCTTGGGCGTCACAGGAAGCTATGGCTACACCTTC
cdr3_length: 15; v_call: TRBV4-2; j_call: TRBJ1-2; d_call: .; clone_size: .; cdr3_aa: CASSQEEGLGYGYTF; cdr3_nt: TGTGCCAGCAGCCAAGAAGAGGGCTTGGGCTATGGCTACACCTTC
cdr3_length: 12; v_call: TRBV12-5; j_call: TRBJ1-1; d_call: .; clone_size: .; cdr3_aa: CASGPLSRDVFF; cdr3_nt: TGTGCTAGTGGTCCATTAAGCAGGGATGTTTTCTTT
cdr3_length: 13; v_call: TRBV12-3/TRBV12-4; j_call: TRBJ2-1; d_call: TRBD1; clone_size: .; cdr3_aa: CASPDRANNEQFF; cdr3_nt: TGTGCCAGCCCGGACAGGGCCAACAATGAGCAGTTCTTC
cdr3_length: 12; v_call: TRBV13; j_call: TRBJ2-7; d_call: .; clone_size: .; cdr3_aa: CASSFWQYEQYF; cdr3_nt: TGTGCCAGCAGCTTTTGGCAGTACGAGCAGTACTTC
cdr3_length: 13; v_call: TRBV6-4; j_call: TRBJ1-1; d_call: TRBD1; clone_size: few; cdr3_aa: CASSQGADTEAFF; cdr3_nt: TGTGCCAGCAGTCAGGGGGCGGACACTGAAGCTTTCTTT
cdr3_length: 15; v_call: TRBV19; j_call: TRBJ1-1; d_call: .; clone_size: .; cdr3_aa: CASRGGGTQNTEAFF; cdr3_nt: TGTGCCAGTAGAGGGGGGGGGACCCAGAACACTGAAGCTTTCTTT
cdr3_length: 15; v_call: TRBV5-1; j_call: TRBJ1-2; d_call: .; clone_size: few; cdr3_aa: CASSLLQGKTGGYTF; cdr3_nt: TGCGCCAGCAGCTTGTTGCAGGGGAAGACGGGAGGCTACACCTTC
cdr3_length: 15; v_call: TRBV7-2; j_call: TRBJ2-1; d_call: .; clone_size: .; cdr3_aa: CASSYGLVGGSEQFF; cdr3_nt: TGTGCCAGCAGCTATGGACTGGTGGGTGGTTCTGAGCAGTTCTTC
cdr3_length: 14; v_call: TRBV6-6; j_call: TRBJ2-1; d_call: .; clone_size: .; cdr3_aa: CASSYSDRYNEQFF; cdr3_nt: TGTGCCAGCAGTTACTCAGATAGATACAATGAGCAGTTCTTC
cdr3_length: 13; v_call: TRBV3-1/TRBV3-2; j_call: TRBJ1-6; d_call: .; clone_size: .; cdr3_aa: CASSRTENSPLHF; cdr3_nt: TGTGCCAGCAGCCGGACAGAGAATTCACCCCTCCACTTT
cdr3_length: 14; v_call: TRBV19; j_call: TRBJ1-3; d_call: .; clone_size: .; cdr3_aa: CASRIAGTGNTIYF; cdr3_nt: TGTGCCAGTAGGATCGCGGGAACTGGAAACACCATATATTTT
cdr3_length: 13; v_call: TRBV29-1; j_call: TRBJ1-2; d_call: .; clone_size: .; cdr3_aa: CSVLGGMVGLYTF; cdr3_nt: TGCAGCGTTCTCGGGGGGATGGTGGGGCTCTACACCTTC
cdr3_length: 13; v_call: TRBV5-1; j_call: TRBJ2-7; d_call: .; clone_size: .; cdr3_aa: CASSFGQDQEQYF; cdr3_nt: TGCGCCAGCAGCTTTGGGCAGGATCAAGAGCAGTACTTC
cdr3_length: 14; v_call: TRBV6-5; j_call: TRBJ1-1; d_call: .; clone_size: few; cdr3_aa: CASSLQDTNTEAFF; cdr3_nt: TGTGCCAGCAGTCTACAGGACACGAACACTGAAGCTTTCTTT
cdr3_length: 15; v_call: TRBV6-2/TRBV6-3; j_call: TRBJ2-7; d_call: .; clone_size: .; cdr3_aa: CASSYSIGGSYEQYF; cdr3_nt: TGTGCCAGCAGTTACTCGATAGGGGGATCCTACGAGCAGTACTTC
cdr3_length: 14; v_call: TRBV7-9; j_call: TRBJ2-3; d_call: .; clone_size: .; cdr3_aa: CASRTGGGTDTQYF; cdr3_nt: TGTGCCAGCCGCACAGGGGGGGGCACAGATACGCAGTATTTT
cdr3_length: 15; v_call: TRBV11-2; j_call: TRBJ2-7; d_call: TRBD1; clone_size: few; cdr3_aa: CASSPVLRTGSEQYF; cdr3_nt: TGTGCCAGCAGCCCCGTTTTAAGGACAGGGAGCGAGCAGTACTTC
cdr3_length: 18; v_call: TRBV21-1; j_call: TRBJ2-1; d_call: .; clone_size: .; cdr3_aa: CASSGRVGGGLLRHEQFF; cdr3_nt: TGTGCCAGCAGCGGCCGTGTGGGCGGGGGTCTTTTACGCCATGAGCAGTTCTTC
cdr3_length: 15; v_call: TRBV7-9; j_call: TRBJ2-7; d_call: .; clone_size: many; cdr3_aa: CASSSTTGLIYEQYF; cdr3_nt: TGTGCCAGCAGCTCTACAACAGGGCTGATCTACGAGCAGTACTTC
cdr3_length: 15; v_call: TRBV7-9; j_call: TRBJ1-1; d_call: .; clone_size: few; cdr3_aa: CASSLGQVMNTEAFF; cdr3_nt: TGTGCCAGCAGCTTAGGACAGGTCATGAACACTGAAGCTTTCTTT
cdr3_length: 14; v_call: TRBV30; j_call: TRBJ2-1; d_call: TRBD2; clone_size: .; cdr3_aa: CAWGSGVSYNEQFF; cdr3_nt: TGTGCCTGGGGGAGCGGGGTCTCCTACAATGAGCAGTTCTTC
cdr3_length: 16; v_call: TRBV11-2; j_call: TRBJ2-5; d_call: .; clone_size: .; cdr3_aa: CASSLGIGSIRETQYF; cdr3_nt: TGTGCCAGCAGCTTGGGAATCGGGAGTATACGGGAGACCCAGTACTTC
cdr3_length: 16; v_call: TRBV11-2; j_call: TRBJ1-3; d_call: TRBD1; clone_size: few; cdr3_aa: CASSSEGQGTGNTIYF; cdr3_nt: TGTGCCAGCAGCTCCGAGGGACAGGGCACTGGAAACACCATATATTTT
cdr3_length: 20; v_call: TRBV10-3; j_call: TRBJ2-3; d_call: TRBD2; clone_size: .; cdr3_aa: CAISVESGLAGDWSTDTQYF; cdr3_nt: TGTGCCATCAGTGTTGAATCAGGACTAGCGGGAGATTGGAGCACAGATACGCAGTATTTT